Detailed here is one T cell receptor beta chain. Its antigen remains unidentified. The entry originates in a study of T-cell memory formation after mild COVID-19. Whole-study context: For the most part, TCR clusters were specific to one donor.

Regarding the study as a whole: Clones from the second wave (peaking day 37) had unconfirmed SARS-CoV-2 specificity. Contracting clones from day 15 to 85 showed balanced CD4/CD8; later expanders favored CD4+.

It was 5'RACE with constant-segment primers that produced the TCR alpha and TCR beta cDNA libraries, which carried sample barcodes and UMIs. TCRdb itself ran the 5' RACE reads through MiXCR, one entry per CDR3 protein. Of roughly 620,000 distinct CDR3 sequences listed, roughly 18% are singletons. Material: PBMCs or a T cell subset sorted from them (not recorded which). This clonotype was sampled from an adult woman who had mild COVID-19 (a few samples of this study predate the infection). Cell type and time point are not known.

The CDR3 loop is CASSTRTGVKETQYF. CDR3 nucleotide sequence: TGTGCCAGCAGCACACGGACAGGGGTGAAAGAGACCCAGTACTTC. V and J are TRBV12-3 or TRBV12-4 and TRBJ2-5; 9 bases align to TRBD1. Trimming at V came to 6 bases and at J to 3 bases, leaving 8 bases not matched to a gene. The CDR3 spans 15 residues.